One and the same sample provided the 11 T cell receptor beta chains below, sequenced in a study of molecular identifiers for immune sequencing clone quantification. TCRdb itself ran the PCR reads through MiXCR, one entry per CDR3 protein. Of 350,000 or so distinct CDR3 sequences listed, 20% to 25% are singletons. The specimen sequenced was naive CD8+ T cells from blood, with Jurkat cell RNA spiked in. Described subset: FACS-sorted CD8+CD4-CCR7+CD45RA+ naive T cells. The receptors were sampled from a human donor in good health. Some libraries in this study had Jurkat cell RNA spiked in.

This clonotype was detected a few times. The chain links TRBV20-1 to TRBJ2-3; D is perhaps TRBD2 (6 bases). This CDR3 is 14 amino acids long. Germline-derived CDR1 and CDR2 are DFQATT and SNEGSKA (reference sequence). Deletions cut 3 bases from V and 3 bases from J, with 13 bases between. This CDR3 is CSARILALTDTQYF. The CDR3 DNA follows: TGCAGTGCTAGGATACTAGCCCTGACAGATACGCAGTATTTT.

This clonotype was seen a few times. Because it lacks the conserved phenylalanine or tryptophan at the end, this CDR3 is likely a read error. V usage is TRBV20-1 and J usage is TRBJ2-3; 14 bases are shared with TRBD2. The length of the CDR3 is 18 residues. V shed 6 bases, J shed 3 bases, and the junction held 14 bases outside the gene matches. The germline V gene has CDR1 DFQATT and CDR2 SNEGSKA (reference sequence). CDR3 sequence (DNA): TGCAGTGCCCACGGACTAGCGGGGGGCGGTGGGGGTACAGATACGCAGTATCTT. It specifies CSAHGLAGGGGGTDTQYL.

The chain is built from TRBV6-5 and TRBJ1-2; D gene unclear. This CDR3 is 15 amino acids long. Germline V gene sequence: CDR1 MNHEY, CDR2 SVGAGI. V lost 2 bases and J 4 bases, leaving 14 bases between the germline ends. CDR3 sequence reads: CASSYGLGTVYGYTF. CDR3 nucleotides: TGTGCCAGCAGTTACGGTTTAGGTACAGTCTATGGCTACACCTTC.

Concerning this clonotype: As the CDR3 is not closed by the conserved phenylalanine or tryptophan, this likely results from a read error. The chain uses TRBV6-1 and TRBJ2-7; TRBD2 aligns across 8 bases. This CDR3 spans 18 amino acids. The J segment lost 3 bases and the V segment lost 7 bases, leaving 20 bases of the junction unmatched. The germline CDR1 and CDR2 sequences are MNHNS and SASEGT. CDR3 sequence reads: CASTPGAGTSLGDYEQYL. The CDR3 nucleotides are TGTGCCAGCACCCCCGGGGCCGGGACTAGTCTGGGGGACTACGAGCAGTACCTC.

This clonotype was seen only a few times. The genes are TRBV9 and TRBJ2-5; D call uncertain. CDR3 length: 14 amino acids. CDR1 is SGDLS and CDR2 is YYNGEE in the germline V gene. Trimming shortened V by 2 bases and J by 2 bases, and 10 bases separated the two germline ends. The DNA for the CDR3 is TGTGCCAGCAGCGTTGACATACTACAAGAGACCCAGTACTTC. It translates to CASSVDILQETQYF.

Concerning this clonotype: It may be a read error: a sequence one base away is much more abundant. The rearrangement joins TRBV9 to TRBJ1-4; TRBD1 agrees at 7 bases. Germline V lookup: CDR1 SGDLS, CDR2 YYNGEE. The ends lost 5 bases at V and 6 bases at J; junction bases unmatched: 16. The CDR3 loop spans 17 amino acids. The CDR3 here is CASRLGQAGGKDEKLFF. CDR3 bases: TGTGCCAGCAGACTCGGACAGGCGGGGGGAAAGGATGAAAAACTGTTTTTT.

This clonotype has at least ten counts. The chain recombines TRBV12-3 or TRBV12-4 with TRBJ1-5; possibly TRBD1 for D (5 bases). Deletions cut 6 bases from V and 2 bases from J, with 14 bases between. The CDR3 is 15 amino acids. This CDR3 reads CASSDSLRRNQPQHF. CDR3 bases: TGTGCCAGCAGCGACAGTTTACGCCGCAATCAGCCCCAGCATTTT.

Turning to this clonotype: A much larger clone lies one base from this, so it may be a read error. The chain couples TRBV5-3 to TRBJ2-7; 8 nucleotides agree with TRBD2. TRBV5-3 is treated as an ORF (open reading frame) with a function not yet certain. This CDR3 is built from 14 residues. The chain's CDR3 is CASSFGGALYEQYF. CDR3 DNA sequence: TGTGCCAGCAGCTTCGGGGGGGCGCTCTACGAGCAGTACTTC.

This clonotype was detected many times. This chain joins TRBV27 and TRBJ1-1, with D possibly being TRBD1 (5 bases). This CDR3 region has 17 residues. V shed 4 bases and J shed 5 bases, with 23 bases lying between them. Germline-derived CDR1 and CDR2 are MNHEY and SMNVEV (reference sequence). This CDR3 is CASSSRTSMGRGTEAFF. DNA of the CDR3: TGTGCCAGCAGTTCCCGAACGAGCATGGGACGAGGGACTGAAGCTTTCTTT.

This clonotype came up many times. The gene calls are TRBV4-1 and TRBJ2-3, with 7 nucleotides matching TRBD1. After removal of 0 bases from V and 5 bases from J, the junction contained 5 bases not matched to a gene. Germline V lookup: CDR1 MGHRA, CDR2 YSYEKL. The CDR3 is made up of 15 amino acids. The CDR3 DNA follows: TGCGCCAGCAGCCAAGATTTGGCAGGGGGAGATACGCAGTATTTT. Residues: CASSQDLAGGDTQYF.

J is TRBJ2-3 and V is TRBV30; a possible D gene is TRBD2 (5 bases). The CDR3 is 14 amino acids. The V gene lost 1 base and the J gene lost 3 bases, with 11 bases spanning the gap. Germline V gives CDR1 GTSNPN, CDR2 SVGIG (reference sequence). CDR3 DNA sequence: TGTGCCTGGAGTGGAGGGAGAGGGACAGATACGCAGTATTTT. Protein sequence: CAWSGGRGTDTQYF.